This entry concerns a single T cell receptor beta chain. The data were obtained in a study of blood T cell repertoires in COVID-19. Seattle patients were enrolled during active infection and followed longitudinally. The CDR3 runs to 17 residues. Looked up from germline, CDR1 is SGHAT and CDR2 is FQNNGV. V trimming: 1 base; J trimming: 0 bases; junction bases outside the gene matches: 0. Using immunoSEQ multiplex PCR, the repertoire was profiled, and TCRdb retains in-frame clones only, with some absent. The sample includes 250,000 to 350,000 clones, 90% to 95% of them seen just once. The specimen sequenced was peripheral blood. V and J are TRBV11-2 and TRBJ2-1; 13 bases map to TRBD2. The TCR sequence derives from a woman between 25 and 40 years old with COVID-19, enrolled during active disease. As DNA, the CDR3 is TGTGCCAGCAGCTTAGGGACTAGCGGGAGCTCCTACAATGAGCAGTTCTTC. This gives the protein CASSLGTSGSSYNEQFF.